This T cell receptor beta chain was sequenced in a study of cytomegalovirus exposure and HLA in healthy donors. PCR involved 60 Vbeta and 13 Jbeta primers. TCRdb's copy holds only in-frame clones and misses some; the assay was immunoSEQ multiplex PCR. The data hold 150,000 to 200,000 clones, with just under 80% observed a single time. This clone was picked up a small number of times. V gave up 0 bases and J gave up 6 bases; unmatched junction bases: 2. The CDR3 is 13 residues long. Germline V gene lookup returns CDR1 SGHRS and CDR2 YFSETQ. This sequence joins TRBV5-1 and TRBJ1-2, with TRBD1 matching over 7 bases. The sample taken for sequencing was PBMCs. This receptor was taken from a woman younger than 45 in good health and CMV-seropositive. The CDR3 coding sequence is TGCGCCAGCAGCTTGGCCCAGGGGGATGGCTACACCTTC. Translating gives CASSLAQGDGYTF.